Following are 28 T cell receptor beta chains from one sample sequenced in a study of cytomegalovirus exposure and HLA in healthy donors. Libraries were prepared by immunoSEQ multiplex PCR; TCRdb keeps only in-frame clonotypes and omits some of them. This repertoire shows tens of thousands of clones, over 75% found once; its top ten account for over 2%. The sequencing sample was made of PBMCs. The source of these receptors is a woman younger than 45 in good health and CMV-seronegative.

This clone was detected a few times. CDR3 protein: CATRDPGQTYNEQFF. CDR3 in DNA: TGTGCCACCAGGGATCCGGGTCAGACCTACAATGAGCAGTTCTTC. V gene TRBV15 combines with J gene TRBJ2-1; D is ambiguous. The CDR3 length is 15 residues. Looked up from germline, CDR1 is LNHNV and CDR2 is YYDKDF (reference sequence). V lost 6 bases and J lost 2, with 14 bases in between.

The V gene is TRBV5-1, the J gene TRBJ1-2; D unclear. This CDR3 has 13 amino acids. Germline loops: CDR1 SGHRS, CDR2 YFSETQ. Between the trimmed V and J ends, which lost 2 bases and 4 bases, there was a span of 9 bases. CDR3 bases: TGCGCCAGCAGCTTAGACCCAGGCTATGGCTACACCTTC. Protein product: CASSLDPGYGYTF.

About this clone itself: Other DNA sequences within the sample encode an identical CDR3. V gene TRBV6-5 combines with J gene TRBJ1-2; 10 bases map to TRBD1. Germline V gene data show CDR1 as MNHEY and CDR2 as SVGAGI. The CDR3 sequence is 16 residues long. Trimming cost V 0 bases and J 4 bases; bases outside gene matches: 5. CDR3 in amino acids: CASSYSRTGGTYGYTF. Here the CDR3 DNA reads TGTGCCAGCAGTTACTCTAGGACAGGGGGAACCTATGGCTACACCTTC.

The V gene is TRBV27, the J gene TRBJ2-7; 7 nucleotides agree with TRBD1. V lost 3 bases and J lost 1; bases outside the gene matches: 0. In germline, CDR1 is MNHEY, CDR2 SMNVEV (reference sequence). The CDR3 contains 13 residues. CDR3 loop: CASSLDRSYEQYF. DNA for the CDR3: TGTGCCAGCAGTTTGGACAGGTCCTACGAGCAGTACTTC.

The chain is built from TRBV7-2 and TRBJ2-5, with TRBD1 matching 8 bases. From germline, CDR1 is SGHTA and CDR2 FQGNSA. J lost 2 bases, V lost 1 base, and 6 bases had no gene match. This CDR3 region has 16 residues. The DNA of the CDR3 is TGTGCCAGCAGCTTAGTGGACAGGGCCCAACAAGAGACCCAGTACTTC. Encoded protein: CASSLVDRAQQETQYF.

This chain connects TRBV30 to TRBJ2-5; TRBD1 is a possible D gene (6 bases). This CDR3 has 12 residues. Germline CDR1 reads GTSNPN; CDR2 reads SVGIG (reference sequence). Trimming removed 7 bases from V and 2 bases from J, with 11 bases in between. The CDR3 loop reads CALQGNQETQYF. In nucleotides, the CDR3 is TGTGCCTTACAGGGAAATCAAGAGACCCAGTACTTC. The variable domain in full, completed from reference TRBV30 and TRBJ2-5, reads SQTIHQWPATLVQPVGSPLSLECTVEGTSNPNLYWYRQAAGRGLQLLFYSVGIGQISSEVPQNLSASRPQDRQFILSSKKLLLSDSGFYLCALQGNQETQYFGPGTRLLVL.

V and J are TRBV28 and TRBJ2-7, with D maybe TRBD2 (7 bases). The CDR3 runs 15 residues. V was clipped by 10 bases and J by 0 bases, with 19 bases between them. CDR1 is MDHEN and CDR2 is SYDVKM in the germline V gene. CDR3 in DNA: TGTGCCACCAGCGGAGGGGGAGGGAGCTCCTACGAGCAGTACTTC. Translating it yields CATSGGGGSSYEQYF.

V and J are TRBV10-2 and TRBJ2-7, with 11 bases lining up with TRBD2. Germline V gene data show CDR1 as WSHSY and CDR2 as SAAADI. With V trimmed by 3 bases and J by 4 bases, 5 bases remained unmatched. This CDR3 is built from 15 residues. CDR3 nucleotide sequence: TGCGCCAGCAGTGACAGACTAGCGGGGATGTACGAGCAGTACTTC. Translation gives CASSDRLAGMYEQYF.

V and J are TRBV20-1 and TRBJ1-4, with no clear D. The germline V gene encodes CDR1 DFQATT and CDR2 SNEGSKA (reference sequence). Trimming left V 3 bases short and J 8 bases short, with 7 bases between. The CDR3 contains 11 residues. CDR3 sequence (DNA): TGCAGTGCTAGTTGGCCGGAAAAACTGTTTTTT. Protein product: CSASWPEKLFF.

The genes are TRBV14 and TRBJ2-1, with D tentatively TRBD1 (6 bases). Germline V gene data show CDR1 as SGHDN and CDR2 as FVKESK. CDR3 length: 13 residues. The germline V and J ends were trimmed by 4 bases and 3 bases, with 7 bases remaining between them. The CDR3 DNA reads TGTGCCAGCAGCCGGGACATCTACAATGAGCAGTTCTTC. Translating it yields CASSRDIYNEQFF.

This clone has just a few counts. At one boundary the junction diverges from the germline segment, which might be a read error. This chain links TRBV30 with TRBJ1-2; TRBD1 is a possible D gene (6 bases). The CDR3 sequence is 11 residues long. Germline lookup yields CDR1 GTSNPN and CDR2 SVGIG (reference sequence). The DNA for the CDR3 is TGTGCCTGGAGTGTAGGGGGAACCTTCCGCTTC. This gives the protein CAWSVGGTFRF.

The chain recombines TRBV5-1 with TRBJ1-3; D is unclear. The CDR3 consists of 14 residues. CDR1 is SGHRS, CDR2 YFSETQ, per germline. Trimming took 0 bases from V and 1 from J, leaving 5 bases between them. In DNA, the CDR3 is TGCGCCAGCAGCTTGGCAGTATCTGGAAACACCATATATTTT. Translated, it gives CASSLAVSGNTIYF.

The chain uses TRBV6-6 and TRBJ1-5; no definite D call. The CDR3 has 13 residues. V was clipped by 2 bases and J by 5 bases, with 7 bases between them. Germline-derived CDR1 and CDR2 are MNHNY and SVGAGI (reference sequence). The CDR3 region is CASSYGEDQPQHF. CDR3 sequence (DNA): TGTGCCAGCAGTTACGGGGAGGATCAGCCCCAGCATTTT.

The V and J genes are TRBV7-3 and TRBJ2-1; 8 positions match TRBD2. Trimming at V came to 3 bases and at J to 6 bases, leaving 7 bases not matched to a gene. CDR3 length: 15 amino acids. CDR1 and CDR2 (germline): SGHTA, FQGTGA. The CDR3 bases are TGTGCCAGCAGCTTTCCCGCGGGAGGTGCCAATGAGCAGTTCTTC. As protein: CASSFPAGGANEQFF.

This clone was observed once. This chain connects TRBV28 to TRBJ2-5; D might be TRBD2 (6 bases). Trimming left V 5 bases short and J 5 bases short, with 12 bases between. This CDR3 is built from 13 residues. In germline, CDR1 is MDHEN, CDR2 SYDVKM. Written as DNA, the CDR3 is TGTGCCAGCAGTGTGGGACTGGCGGAGACCCAGTACTTC. Protein: CASSVGLAETQYF.

The CDR3 sequence is CARSGGGRFTDTQYF. CDR3 DNA: TGTGCCAGAAGCGGGGGCGGGAGGTTCACAGATACGCAGTATTTT. The chain has TRBV5-3 and TRBJ2-3, with 8 nucleotides matching TRBD2. TRBV5-3 is annotated as an ORF whose role is uncertain. After removal of 4 bases from V and 2 bases from J, the junction contained 6 bases not matched to a gene. The CDR3 consists of 15 residues.

J is TRBJ2-5 and V is TRBV13; TRBD1 matches 7 bases. The CDR3 extends over 14 amino acids. V lost 0 bases and J lost 5; bases outside the gene matches: 3. CDR1 and CDR2 from the germline V gene are PRHDT and FYEKMQ (reference sequence). CDR3 residues: CASSLGQGVETQYF. The CDR3 nucleotides read TGTGCCAGCAGCTTAGGCCAGGGGGTTGAGACCCAGTACTTC.

The chain employs TRBV28 and TRBJ2-7, with 9 bases aligning to TRBD2. There are 14 residues in the CDR3. CDR1 is MDHEN and CDR2 is SYDVKM in the germline V gene. The junction had 8 bases not matched to a gene; V was cut back by 8 bases and J by 3 bases. CDR3 nucleotide sequence: TGTGCCAGCCGGGGCGGGAGGGCCTTCTACGAGCAGTACTTC. This sequence encodes CASRGGRAFYEQYF.

This clone was counted a single time. J is TRBJ1-2 and V is TRBV6-5; TRBD1 aligns across 10 bases. The J segment lost 4 bases and the V segment lost 7 bases, leaving 9 bases of the junction unmatched. Looked up from germline, CDR1 is MNHEY and CDR2 is SVGAGI. This CDR3 has 15 residues. CDR3 amino acids: CASKTGQGFLYGYTF. Written as DNA, the CDR3 is TGTGCCAGCAAGACGGGACAGGGGTTCCTCTATGGCTACACCTTC.

The chain carries TRBV10-3 and TRBJ1-4; D may be TRBD1 (5 bases). CDR3 size: 13 residues. CDR1 ENHRY and CDR2 SYGVKD come from the germline V gene. Between the trimmed V and J ends, which lost 2 bases and 4 bases, there was a span of 5 bases. The CDR3 reads CAISEGHNEKLFF. The CDR3 DNA reads as TGTGCCATCAGTGAGGGACATAATGAAAAACTGTTTTTT.

The rearrangement links TRBV7-3 to TRBJ2-7; 9 bases agree with TRBD1. The CDR3 is 13 residues long. J was trimmed by 3 bases and V by 5 bases; bases with no gene match: 2. Germline values: CDR1 SGHTA, CDR2 FQGTGA. CDR3 amino acids: CASSTGQGYEQYF. In DNA form, the CDR3 reads TGTGCCAGCAGCACGGGACAGGGCTACGAGCAGTACTTC.

The rearrangement links TRBV7-9 to TRBJ2-7, with TRBD2 identical over 7 bases. In germline, CDR1 is SEHNR, CDR2 FQNEAQ (reference sequence). The CDR3 spans 15 residues. The ends lost 1 base at V and 0 bases at J; junction bases unmatched: 3. The CDR3 region has the DNA TGTGCCAGCAGCTTAGTGGGCGGGAGCTCCTACGAGCAGTACTTC. This sequence encodes CASSLVGGSSYEQYF.

This chain uses TRBV29-1 with TRBJ2-3, with D tentatively TRBD2 (5 bases). The CDR3 length is 12 residues. Germline V CDR1 and CDR2: SQVTM, ANQGSEA. V was pared by 7 bases and J by 2 bases, with 10 bases between. The CDR3 nucleotides read TGCAGCGGAATAGCGTTCACAGATACGCAGTATTTT. As protein: CSGIAFTDTQYF.

This clone was counted once. The chain joins TRBV9 to TRBJ2-1, with D hard to call. Trimming took 2 bases from V and 2 from J, leaving 11 bases between them. Germline V gene sequence: CDR1 SGDLS, CDR2 YYNGEE. The CDR3 totals 15 residues. The CDR3 sequence is CASSVIKRAYNEQFF. CDR3 in DNA: TGTGCCAGCAGCGTCATTAAGCGTGCCTACAATGAGCAGTTCTTC.

The rearrangement uses TRBV28 and TRBJ1-4, with 10 bases that match TRBD1. The V and J ends lost 5 bases and 8 bases, in that order; junction bases with no gene match: 8. The CDR3 length is 15 residues. Germline V gene sequence: CDR1 MDHEN, CDR2 SYDVKM. This CDR3 reads CASSPDRGRKEKLFF. The CDR3 nucleotides read TGTGCCAGCAGTCCTGACAGGGGGCGCAAAGAAAAACTGTTTTTT.

This rearrangement joins TRBV29-1 to TRBJ2-1, with 10 bases identical to TRBD2. Per germline, CDR1 SQVTM and CDR2 ANQGSEA. Germline trimming cut 2 bases from V and 6 bases from J; bases unmatched to any gene: 1. CDR3 size: 13 residues. The CDR3 coding sequence is TGCAGCGTTGAAACTAGCGGGATCAATGAGCAGTTCTTC. Translated, it gives CSVETSGINEQFF.

The chain recombines TRBV18 with TRBJ2-7; 7 bases agree with TRBD2. V lost 6 bases and J lost 5; bases outside the gene matches: 10. The CDR3 length is 14 residues. From germline, CDR1 is KGHSH and CDR2 LQKENI. Here the CDR3 reads CASSPTGGSNEQYF. CDR3 DNA sequence: TGTGCCAGCTCCCCAACTGGCGGGAGCAACGAGCAGTACTTC.

The gene calls are TRBV2 and TRBJ2-7; D remains ambiguous. The germline CDR1 and CDR2 sequences are SNHLY and FYNNEI. Trimming cost V 6 bases and J 6 bases, with 18 bases left between them. The CDR3 is made up of 14 amino acids. The CDR3 DNA sequence: TGTGCCAGCAGAGCCCTCGGCCAGGTCGGCGAGCAGTACTTC. It yields the protein CASRALGQVGEQYF.